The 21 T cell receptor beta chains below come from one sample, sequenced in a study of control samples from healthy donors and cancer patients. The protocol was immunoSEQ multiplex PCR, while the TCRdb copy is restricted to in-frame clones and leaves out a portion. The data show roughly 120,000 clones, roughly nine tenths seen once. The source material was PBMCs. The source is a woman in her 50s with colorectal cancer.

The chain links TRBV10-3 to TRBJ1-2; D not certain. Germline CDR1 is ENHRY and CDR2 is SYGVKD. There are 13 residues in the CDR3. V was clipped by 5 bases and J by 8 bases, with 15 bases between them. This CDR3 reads CAISPDQTKGYTF. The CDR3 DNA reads TGTGCCATCAGTCCCGACCAGACGAAGGGCTACACCTTC.

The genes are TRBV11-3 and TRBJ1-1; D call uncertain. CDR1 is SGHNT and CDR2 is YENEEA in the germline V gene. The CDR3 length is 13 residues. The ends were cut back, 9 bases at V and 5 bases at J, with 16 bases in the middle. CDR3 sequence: CARIVEARTEAFF. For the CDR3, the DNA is TGTGCCAGAATAGTAGAGGCCAGAACTGAAGCTTTCTTT.

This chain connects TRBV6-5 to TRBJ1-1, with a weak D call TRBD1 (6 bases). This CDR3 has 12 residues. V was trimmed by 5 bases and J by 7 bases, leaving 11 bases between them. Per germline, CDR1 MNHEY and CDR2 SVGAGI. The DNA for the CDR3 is TGTGCCAGCAGTCGGCAGGGGTATGAAGCTTTCTTT. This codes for CASSRQGYEAFF.

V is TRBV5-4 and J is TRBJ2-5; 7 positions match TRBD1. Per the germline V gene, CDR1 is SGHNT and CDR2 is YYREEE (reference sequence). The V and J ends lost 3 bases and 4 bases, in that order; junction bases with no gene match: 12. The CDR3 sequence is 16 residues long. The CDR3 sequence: CASSSEQGRGGETQYF. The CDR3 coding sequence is TGTGCCAGCAGCTCCGAACAGGGGCGAGGGGGAGAGACCCAGTACTTC.

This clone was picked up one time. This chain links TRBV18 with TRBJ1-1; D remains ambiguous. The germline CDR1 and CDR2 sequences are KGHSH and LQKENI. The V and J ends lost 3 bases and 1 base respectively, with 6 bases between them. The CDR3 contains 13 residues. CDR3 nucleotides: TGTGCCAGCTCACCGCAAAAGAACACTGAAGCTTTCTTT. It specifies CASSPQKNTEAFF. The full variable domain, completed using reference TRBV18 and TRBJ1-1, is NAGVMQNPRHLVRRRGQEARLRCSPMKGHSHVYWYRQLPEEGLKFMVYLQKENIIDESGMPKERFSAEFPKEGPSILRIQQVVRGDSAAYFCASSPQKNTEAFFGQGTRLTVV.

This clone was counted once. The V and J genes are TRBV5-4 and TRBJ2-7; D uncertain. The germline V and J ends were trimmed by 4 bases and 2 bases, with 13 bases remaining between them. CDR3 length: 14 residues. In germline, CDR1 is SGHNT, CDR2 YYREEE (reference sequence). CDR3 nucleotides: TGTGCCAGCAGCCAGACATCGAAGGCCTACGAGCAGTACTTC. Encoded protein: CASSQTSKAYEQYF.

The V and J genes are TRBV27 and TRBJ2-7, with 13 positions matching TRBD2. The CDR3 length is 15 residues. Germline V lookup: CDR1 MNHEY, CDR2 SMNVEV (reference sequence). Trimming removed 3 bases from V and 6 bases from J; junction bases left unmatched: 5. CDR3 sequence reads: CASSFGLAGDREQYF. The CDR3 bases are TGTGCCAGCAGTTTCGGACTAGCGGGAGATCGCGAGCAGTACTTC.

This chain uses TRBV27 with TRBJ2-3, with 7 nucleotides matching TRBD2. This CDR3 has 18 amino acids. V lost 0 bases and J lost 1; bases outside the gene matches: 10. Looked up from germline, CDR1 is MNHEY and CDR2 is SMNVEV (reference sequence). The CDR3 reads CASSLSLPGGRGTDTQYF. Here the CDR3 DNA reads TGTGCCAGCAGTTTATCTCTCCCGGGGGGAAGGGGCACAGATACGCAGTATTTT.

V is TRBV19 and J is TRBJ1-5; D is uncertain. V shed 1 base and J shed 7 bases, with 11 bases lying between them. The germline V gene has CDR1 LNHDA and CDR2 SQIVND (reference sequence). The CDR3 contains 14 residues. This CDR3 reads CASSIGQQQQPQHF. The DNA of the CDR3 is TGTGCCAGTAGTATAGGGCAGCAGCAGCAGCCCCAGCATTTT.

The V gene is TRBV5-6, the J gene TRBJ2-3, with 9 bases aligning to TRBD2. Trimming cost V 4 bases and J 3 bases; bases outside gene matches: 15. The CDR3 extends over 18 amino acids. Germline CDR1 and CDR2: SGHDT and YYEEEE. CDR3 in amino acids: CASSREGAGLAFTDTQYF. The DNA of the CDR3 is TGTGCCAGCAGCCGAGAGGGAGCTGGACTAGCGTTTACAGATACGCAGTATTTT.

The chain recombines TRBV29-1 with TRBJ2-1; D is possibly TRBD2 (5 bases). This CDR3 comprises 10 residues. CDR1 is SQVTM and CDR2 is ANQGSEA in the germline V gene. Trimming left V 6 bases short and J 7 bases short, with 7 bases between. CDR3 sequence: CSVLANEQFF. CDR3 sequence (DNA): TGCAGCGTCCTAGCTAATGAGCAGTTCTTC.

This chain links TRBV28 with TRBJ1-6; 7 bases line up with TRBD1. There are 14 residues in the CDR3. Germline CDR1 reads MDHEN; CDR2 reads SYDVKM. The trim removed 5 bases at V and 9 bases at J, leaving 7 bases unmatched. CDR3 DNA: TGTGCCAGCAGTGGGGGACAGAGAGGTTCACCCCTCCACTTT. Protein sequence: CASSGGQRGSPLHF.

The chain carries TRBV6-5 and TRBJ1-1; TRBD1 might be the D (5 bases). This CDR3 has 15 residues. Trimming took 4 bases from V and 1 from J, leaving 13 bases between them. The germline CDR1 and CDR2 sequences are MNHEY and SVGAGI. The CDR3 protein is CASSSLRGWNTEAFF. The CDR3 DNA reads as TGTGCCAGCAGTTCCTTGAGGGGTTGGAACACTGAAGCTTTCTTT.

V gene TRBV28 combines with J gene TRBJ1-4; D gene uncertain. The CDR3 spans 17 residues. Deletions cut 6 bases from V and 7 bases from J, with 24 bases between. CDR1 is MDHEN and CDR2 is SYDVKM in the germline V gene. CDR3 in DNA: TGTGCCAGCAGGCCGGGAGGGTCAGCCGGTAATGGTGAAAAACTGTTTTTT. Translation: CASRPGGSAGNGEKLFF.

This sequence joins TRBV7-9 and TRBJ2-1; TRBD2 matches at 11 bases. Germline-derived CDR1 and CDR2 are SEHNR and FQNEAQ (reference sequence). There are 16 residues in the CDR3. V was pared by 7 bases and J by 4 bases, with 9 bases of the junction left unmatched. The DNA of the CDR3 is TGTGCCAGCAACCCCTTGGGACTAGCGGAGTACAATGAGCAGTTCTTC. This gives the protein CASNPLGLAEYNEQFF.

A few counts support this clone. The CDR3 spells CASRSTGRSPLHF. DNA of the CDR3: TGTGCCAGTAGGTCGACAGGGAGATCACCCCTCCACTTT. This rearrangement joins TRBV19 to TRBJ1-6; 7 bases are shared with TRBD1. The germline V gene has CDR1 LNHDA and CDR2 SQIVND (reference sequence). V trimming: 6 bases; J trimming: 10 bases; junction bases outside the gene matches: 6. This CDR3 is 13 amino acids long. The full variable domain, with the rest looked up from reference TRBV19 and TRBJ1-6, is DGGITQSPKYLFRKEGQNVTLSCEQNLNHDAMYWYRQDPGQGLRLIYYSQIVNDFQKGDIAEGYSVSREKKESFPLTVTSAQKNPTAFYLCASRSTGRSPLHFGNGTRLTVT.

The CDR3 here is CASRRQGGSYEQYF. Here the CDR3 DNA reads TGTGCCAGCAGGAGACAGGGGGGCTCCTACGAGCAGTACTTC. The chain employs TRBV6-5 and TRBJ2-7, with 9 nucleotides matching TRBD1. V lost 6 bases, J lost 0 bases, and 3 bases stayed unmatched. Per the germline V gene, CDR1 is MNHEY and CDR2 is SVGAGI. The CDR3 loop spans 14 amino acids.

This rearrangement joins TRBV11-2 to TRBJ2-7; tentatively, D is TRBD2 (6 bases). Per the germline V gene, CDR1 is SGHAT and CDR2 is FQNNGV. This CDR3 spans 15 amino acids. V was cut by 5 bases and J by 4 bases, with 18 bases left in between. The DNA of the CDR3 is TGTGCCAGCAGCCCAGGCACGGGACTGTGGTACGAGCAGTACTTC. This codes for CASSPGTGLWYEQYF.

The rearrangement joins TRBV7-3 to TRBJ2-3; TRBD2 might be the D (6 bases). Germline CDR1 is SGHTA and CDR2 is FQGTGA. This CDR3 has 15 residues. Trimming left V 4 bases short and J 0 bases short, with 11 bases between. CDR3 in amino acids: CASSSSSVSTDTQYF. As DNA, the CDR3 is TGTGCCAGCAGCTCTTCTAGCGTTAGCACAGATACGCAGTATTTT. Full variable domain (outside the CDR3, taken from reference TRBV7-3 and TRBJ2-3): GAGVSQTPSNKVTEKGKYVELRCDPISGHTALYWYRQSLGQGPEFLIYFQGTGAADDSGLPNDRFFAVRPEGSVSTLKIQRTERGDSAVYLCASSSSSVSTDTQYFGPGTRLTVL.

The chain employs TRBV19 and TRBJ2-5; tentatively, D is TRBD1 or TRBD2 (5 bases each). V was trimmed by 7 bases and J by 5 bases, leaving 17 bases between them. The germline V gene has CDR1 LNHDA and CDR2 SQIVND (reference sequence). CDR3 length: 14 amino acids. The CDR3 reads CASTSGRVRETQYF. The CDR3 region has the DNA TGTGCCAGTACTTCAGGGCGGGTGAGGGAGACCCAGTACTTC.

This CDR3 is CASSKDMGRKFEGNQPQHF. The DNA of the CDR3 is TGTGCCAGCAGCAAAGATATGGGCAGAAAATTTGAGGGCAATCAGCCCCAGCATTTT. This chain joins TRBV21-1 and TRBJ1-5. TRBV21-1 corresponds to a pseudogene. There are 19 residues in the CDR3.